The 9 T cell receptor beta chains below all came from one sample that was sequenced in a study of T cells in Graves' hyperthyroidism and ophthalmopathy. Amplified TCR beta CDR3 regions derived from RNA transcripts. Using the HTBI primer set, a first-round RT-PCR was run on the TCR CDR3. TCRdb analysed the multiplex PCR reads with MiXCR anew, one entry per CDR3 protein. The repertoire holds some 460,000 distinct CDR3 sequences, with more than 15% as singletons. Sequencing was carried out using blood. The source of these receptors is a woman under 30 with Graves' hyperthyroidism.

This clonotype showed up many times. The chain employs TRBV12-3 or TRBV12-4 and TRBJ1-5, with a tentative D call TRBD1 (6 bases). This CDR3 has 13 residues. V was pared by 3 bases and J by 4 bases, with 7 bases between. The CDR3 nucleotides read TGTGCCAGCAGTTTCGGACAGAATCAGCCCCAGCATTTT. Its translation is CASSFGQNQPQHF.

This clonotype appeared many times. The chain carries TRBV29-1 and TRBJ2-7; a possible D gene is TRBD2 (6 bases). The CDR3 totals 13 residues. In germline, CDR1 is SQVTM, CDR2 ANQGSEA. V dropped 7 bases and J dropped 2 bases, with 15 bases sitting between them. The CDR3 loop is CSARDSTPYEQYF. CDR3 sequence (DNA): TGCAGCGCCCGGGACTCCACTCCCTACGAGCAGTACTTC.

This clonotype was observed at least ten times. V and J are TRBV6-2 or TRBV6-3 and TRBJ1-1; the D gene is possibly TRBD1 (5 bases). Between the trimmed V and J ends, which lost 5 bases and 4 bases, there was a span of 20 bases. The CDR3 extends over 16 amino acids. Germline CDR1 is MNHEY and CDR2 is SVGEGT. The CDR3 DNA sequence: TGTGCCAGCAGTCCCCGGGGCTCGTCGGCTCCCACTGAAGCTTTCTTT. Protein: CASSPRGSSAPTEAFF.

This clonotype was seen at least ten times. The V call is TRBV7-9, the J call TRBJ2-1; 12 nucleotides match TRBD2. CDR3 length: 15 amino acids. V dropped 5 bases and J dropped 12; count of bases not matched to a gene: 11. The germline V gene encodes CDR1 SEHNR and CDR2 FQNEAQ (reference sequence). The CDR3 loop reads CASSQRTSGNSGQFF. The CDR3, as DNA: TGTGCCAGCAGCCAGAGGACTAGCGGGAATAGTGGGCAGTTCTTC.

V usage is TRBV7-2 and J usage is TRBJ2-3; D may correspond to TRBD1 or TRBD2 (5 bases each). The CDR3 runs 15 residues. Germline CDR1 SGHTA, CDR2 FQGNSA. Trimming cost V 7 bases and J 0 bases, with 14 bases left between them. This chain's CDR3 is CASTMGTSSTDTQYF. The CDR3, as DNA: TGTGCCAGCACCATGGGGACCTCTAGCACAGATACGCAGTATTTT. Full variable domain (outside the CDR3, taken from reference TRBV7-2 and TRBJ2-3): GAGVSQSPSNKVTEKGKDVELRCDPISGHTALYWYRQSLGQGLEFLIYFQGNSAPDKSGLPSDRFSAERTGGSVSTLTIQRTQQEDSAVYLCASTMGTSSTDTQYFGPGTRLTVL.

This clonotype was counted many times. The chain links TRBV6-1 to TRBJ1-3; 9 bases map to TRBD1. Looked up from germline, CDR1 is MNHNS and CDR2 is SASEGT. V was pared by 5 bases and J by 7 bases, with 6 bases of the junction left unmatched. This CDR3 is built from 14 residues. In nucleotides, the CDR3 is TGTGCCAGCAGTTATCTGGACAGGGGTAACACCATATATTTT. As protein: CASSYLDRGNTIYF.

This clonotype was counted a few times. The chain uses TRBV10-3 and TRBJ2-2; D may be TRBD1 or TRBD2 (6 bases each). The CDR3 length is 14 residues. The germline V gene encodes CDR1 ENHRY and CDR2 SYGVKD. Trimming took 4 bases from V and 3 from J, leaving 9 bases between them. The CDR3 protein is CAISVRGDTGELFF. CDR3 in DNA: TGTGCCATCAGTGTGAGGGGGGACACCGGGGAGCTGTTTTTT.

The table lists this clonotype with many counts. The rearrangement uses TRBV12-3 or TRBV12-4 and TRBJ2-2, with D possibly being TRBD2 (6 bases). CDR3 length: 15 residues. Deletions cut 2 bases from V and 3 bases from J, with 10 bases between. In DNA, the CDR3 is TGTGCCAGCAGTTTACTGGGCGGGGACACCGGGGAGCTGTTTTTT. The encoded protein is CASSLLGGDTGELFF.

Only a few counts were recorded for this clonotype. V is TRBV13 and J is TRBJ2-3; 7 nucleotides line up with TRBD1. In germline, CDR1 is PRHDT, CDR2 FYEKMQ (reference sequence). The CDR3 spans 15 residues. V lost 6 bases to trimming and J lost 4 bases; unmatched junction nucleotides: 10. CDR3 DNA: TGTGCCAGCAGAGGTACAGGGGCACCTTCAGATACGCAGTATTTT. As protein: CASRGTGAPSDTQYF.